The clone carrying this TCR beta chain was found once. This entry is derived from a study of T cells in Graves' hyperthyroidism and ophthalmopathy. In the study overall: Once the initial diagnosis was made, peripheral blood was obtained before any treatment.

Authors of the study amplified TCR beta CDR3 regions from RNA transcripts. When the TCR CDR3 underwent first-round RT-PCR, the HTBI primer set was used. TCRdb reprocessed the multiplex PCR reads with MiXCR, giving one entry per CDR3 protein. Altogether about 420,000 distinct CDR3 sequences are present, approximately 14% being singletons, with the ten largest covering just under 8%. Hyperthyroidism in the patients, aged 18 to 65, was newly diagnosed and under 2 months in duration. Diagnoses were made from clinical symptoms, serum measures (thyroxine and TRAb), thyroid ultrasound and orbital computed tomography. It was 8.5 to 10 ml of fresh peripheral blood that supplied the PBMCs. The sample was blood. The receptor was derived from a woman under 30 with Graves' hyperthyroidism.

Here the CDR3 reads CASSPDRHSYNEQFF. The CDR3, as DNA: TGTGCCAGCAGCCCCGACAGACACTCCTACAATGAGCAGTTCTTC. The V call is TRBV11-3, the J call TRBJ2-1; a possible D gene is TRBD1 (5 bases). The CDR3 extends over 15 amino acids. Germline V lookup: CDR1 SGHNT, CDR2 YENEEA. V was pared by 5 bases and J by 0 bases, with 11 bases between.